A selection of T cell receptor beta chains follows, all from one sample in a study of identical twins. Via MiXCR, TCRdb re-called the 5' RACE reads, giving one row per CDR3 protein. The table lists about 190,000 distinct CDR3 sequences, less than 20% of them singletons, with 35% to 50% in the top ten. Separately, the same data were catalogued under a study of T cells expressing NK-cell markers.

The sample was CD8+ T cells sorted from blood. These TCRs come from a woman between 18 and 29 years old in good health. CDR3s include the opening cysteine and the closing phenylalanine or tryptophan. Each record gives: D gene, V gene, J gene, clone size, CDR3 DNA, CDR3 protein. The D gene is left open where the match is weak. The size field is filled for only some rows; it gives once, few, many or a size class.

TRBD2	TRBV6-1	TRBJ2-2	-	TGTGCCAGCAAATTTTCGTTAGCGGGAGCGGGGGAGCTGTTTTTT	CASKFSLAGAGELFF
-	TRBV12-3/TRBV12-4	TRBJ2-7	-	TGTGCCAGCATTGGACGGGGAGACAACGAGCAGTACTTC	CASIGRGDNEQYF
-	TRBV11-2	TRBJ1-1	-	TGTGCCAGCAGCTTATCGGGCAGGGGCGATCATGAAGCTTTCTTT	CASSLSGRGDHEAFF
-	TRBV4-3	TRBJ2-1	few	TGCGCCAGCAGCCCCCGGGACGGAAGGAATGAGCAGTTCTTC	CASSPRDGRNEQFF
-	TRBV7-9	TRBJ2-7	-	TGTGCCAGCAGCCCGCCCCAGGGTAGTCACCCTTCCTACGAGCAGTACTTC	CASSPPQGSHPSYEQYF
TRBD1	TRBV6-5	TRBJ1-5	few	TGTGCCAGCAGTTCGACAGGGGAGGGCAATCAGCCCCAGCATTTT	CASSSTGEGNQPQHF
-	TRBV3-1	TRBJ2-1	-	TGTGCCAGCAGCCCTACGGGACTCTTAATCTACAATGAGCAGTTCTTC	CASSPTGLLIYNEQFF
-	TRBV5-6	TRBJ1-4	many	TGTGCCAGCGCTCTCATTGCAACTAATGAAAAACTGTTTTTT	CASALIATNEKLFF
-	TRBV19	TRBJ2-5	few	TGTGCCAGTAGTATTCCGGGACAAATGCAAGAGACCCAGTACTTC	CASSIPGQMQETQYF
-	TRBV21-1	TRBJ2-5	once	TGTGCCAGCAGCAGGAGCAGGGGGCGAGTAGAGACCCAGTACTTC	CASSRSRGRVETQYF
-	TRBV5-1	TRBJ1-2	-	TGCGCCAGCAGCTTGGCCGTAGGACACCCTGGGACCTTC	CASSLAVGHPGTF
-	TRBV6-1	TRBJ2-1	-	TGTGCCAGCAGTGCCACAGGGTACAAGGGAGGCAATGAGCAGTTCTTC	CASSATGYKGGNEQFF
-	TRBV29-1	TRBJ2-2	-	TGCAGCGTTGTGGACACCGGGGAGCTGTTTTTT	CSVVDTGELFF
-	TRBV5-1	TRBJ2-1	many	TGCGCCAGCCGGGCCTCCACCTATGAGCAGTTCTTC	CASRASTYEQFF
TRBD2	TRBV5-1	TRBJ2-3	-	TGCGCCAGCAGCTTGGGACTAGCGGGAGAATTGAGAACAGATACGCAGTATTTT	CASSLGLAGELRTDTQYF
TRBD2	TRBV29-1	TRBJ2-3	-	TGCAGCGTTGCTGGACTAGCGGCAGATACGCAGTATTTT	CSVAGLAADTQYF
-	TRBV5-4	TRBJ2-1	many	TGTGCCAGCAGCTTTAATAGGGGTGACAATGAGCAGTTCTTC	CASSFNRGDNEQFF
TRBD2	TRBV28	TRBJ2-1	-	TGTGCCAGCAGACCGAGACTAGCGGGAGTAGGCAATGAGCAGTTCTTC	CASRPRLAGVGNEQFF
TRBD1	TRBV9	TRBJ2-7	-	TGTGCCAGCAGCGTAGAAGGGACAGTGGAAGAGCAGTACTTC	CASSVEGTVEEQYF
TRBD1	TRBV7-9	TRBJ2-5	-	TGTGCCAGCAGCAGGGACAGCCAGGACTTGTACCAAGAGACCCAGTACTTC	CASSRDSQDLYQETQYF
-	TRBV19	TRBJ2-4	-	TGTGCCAGTAGTATGTTAGCCAAAAACATTCAGTACTTC	CASSMLAKNIQYF
TRBD1	TRBV5-1	TRBJ2-7	-	TGCGCCAGCAGCCCGGACAGGGACTACGAGCAGTACTTC	CASSPDRDYEQYF
TRBD2	TRBV20-1	TRBJ2-1	few	TGCAGTGCCCTCAGCGGGAGAAACAATGAGCAGTTCTTC	CSALSGRNNEQFF
-	TRBV7-9	TRBJ2-5	few	TGTGCCAGCAGCTTAGTTCCACATTTTGACCAGTACTTC	CASSLVPHFDQYF
-	TRBV13	TRBJ2-7	-	TGTGCCAGCAGCTCCCCCGGGACTCCCACCTACGAGCAGTACTTC	CASSSPGTPTYEQYF
TRBD1	TRBV20-1	TRBJ2-7	few	TGCAGTGCTCTAGGGGGCTTCAACTCATACTCCTACGAGCAGTACTTC	CSALGGFNSYSYEQYF
TRBD2	TRBV6-2/TRBV6-3	TRBJ2-3	many	TGTGCCAGCGGTAGCGGGAGGGCCGGTTCAGATACGCAGTATTTT	CASGSGRAGSDTQYF
-	TRBV5-4	TRBJ2-7	-	TGTGCCAGCAGCTTGAGTGGAGGGGGTGCGGGAGTTTTCGGCGAGCAGTACTTC	CASSLSGGGAGVFGEQYF
-	TRBV9	TRBJ1-3	-	TGTGCCAGCAGCTTCGCAGGGCTTCCTGGAAACACCATATATTTT	CASSFAGLPGNTIYF
-	TRBV11-2	TRBJ2-7	-	TGTGCCAGCAGCTTCCGTACTTACGAGCAGTACTTC	CASSFRTYEQYF
TRBD2	TRBV4-3	TRBJ2-2	-	TGCGCCAGCAGCCAAACACTAGCGGGAGTCGGGGAGCTGTTTTTT	CASSQTLAGVGELFF
-	TRBV20-1	TRBJ2-7	-	TGCAGTGCTAGATACAGAGACTACGAGCAGTACTTC	CSARYRDYEQYF
TRBD2	TRBV20-1	TRBJ2-5	-	TGCAGTGCCCCCACTAGCGGCGACATGTACCAAGAGACCCAGTACTTC	CSAPTSGDMYQETQYF
TRBD2	TRBV29-1	TRBJ2-3	many	TGCAGCGTTGAGCTCCAGCGGGAGGAGTCAGATACGCAGTATTTT	CSVELQREESDTQYF
-	TRBV15	TRBJ1-4	many	TGTGCCACCAGCAGAGCCGGGAGCGAAAAACTGTTTTTT	CATSRAGSEKLFF
TRBD2	TRBV20-1	TRBJ2-7	few	TGCAGTGCTCCTACGGGGCGGGGGGACATCTACGAGCAGTACTTC	CSAPTGRGDIYEQYF
-	TRBV11-2	TRBJ2-2	-	TGTGCCAGCAGCTTCACGGCGAACACCGGGGAGCTGTTTTTT	CASSFTANTGELFF
TRBD1	TRBV29-1	TRBJ2-7	few	TGCAGCGGCCGGGACAGTGCGGTCGAGCAGTACTTC	CSGRDSAVEQYF
-	TRBV7-9	TRBJ2-7	few	TGTGCCTGGGGGAGCGGGTACGAGCAGTACTTC	CAWGSGYEQYF
TRBD2	TRBV2	TRBJ2-7	-	TGTGCCAGCAGTGAAGGTGGGACTAGCCGGAGCTCCTACGAGCAGTACTTC	CASSEGGTSRSSYEQYF
TRBD2	TRBV7-9	TRBJ2-1	few	TGTGCCAGCAGCCCCGGGACTAGCGGGGGGGATGAGCAGTTCTTC	CASSPGTSGGDEQFF
-	TRBV12-5	TRBJ1-2	-	TGTGCTAGTGGCACGGGACCGGACTCTGGCTACACCTTC	CASGTGPDSGYTF
-	TRBV12-3/TRBV12-4	TRBJ2-5	-	TGTGCCAGCACTCAGGTCTACCCCGAGACCCAGTACTTC	CASTQVYPETQYF
TRBD2	TRBV20-1	TRBJ2-1	-	TGCAGTGCTAGATCTGGGAAGGCTAGCGGGACCATAACAGAAGAGCAGTTCTTC	CSARSGKASGTITEEQFF
-	TRBV24-1	TRBJ2-1	-	TGTGCCACCAGTGATTCAAAGGATGAGCAGTTCTTC	CATSDSKDEQFF
-	TRBV15	TRBJ2-3	many	TGTGCCACCAGCGGAGGGACGGGGACCACAGATACGCAGTATTTT	CATSGGTGTTDTQYF
-	TRBV9	TRBJ2-3	-	TGTGCCAGCAGCGTAGAGATTAGCGCAAGCACAGATACGCAGTATTTT	CASSVEISASTDTQYF
-	TRBV12-3/TRBV12-4	TRBJ1-2	few	TGTGCCAGCAGTTTGGCCCGGCCCTATGGCTACACCTTC	CASSLARPYGYTF
TRBD1	TRBV29-1	TRBJ1-2	many	TGCAGCGTTGAAAGGGGGCGGGACACCACCATCTATGGCTACACCTTC	CSVERGRDTTIYGYTF
TRBD2	TRBV6-2/TRBV6-3	TRBJ2-1	-	TGTGCCAGCAGTTCCGGACTAGGAAATGAGCAGTTCTTC	CASSSGLGNEQFF
TRBD2	TRBV5-6	TRBJ2-1	few	TGTGCCAGCAGCGCCACTAGCGGGGGGGCCGATGAGCAGTTCTTC	CASSATSGGADEQFF
TRBD2	TRBV5-5	TRBJ2-3	-	TGTGCCAGCAGCCGGAGGGGCTCTAGCGGACTCACAGATACGCAGTATTTT	CASSRRGSSGLTDTQYF
-	TRBV12-3/TRBV12-4	TRBJ2-5	many	TGTGCCAGCAGTTTGGGCCTTGGGTTTTCAGAGACCCAGTACTTC	CASSLGLGFSETQYF
-	TRBV2	TRBJ2-1	few	TGTGCCAGCAGTGCTAGCGCGGTCTCCTACAATGAGCAGTTCTTC	CASSASAVSYNEQFF
-	TRBV13	TRBJ2-1	-	TGTGCCAGCAGCTCCTTCTCGTCCGCGGCAGACTCCTACAATGAGCAGTTCTTC	CASSSFSSAADSYNEQFF